This TCR beta chain was found in a study of blood T cell repertoires in COVID-19. This CDR3 region has 15 residues. J gave up 0 bases and V 6 bases, and 6 bases lay outside the gene matches. The V gene's germline CDR1 is SQVTM and CDR2 ANQGSEA. Authors' analysis steps: Amplified reference gene primers provided the basis for estimating nucleated cell counts. The protocol was immunoSEQ multiplex PCR, while the TCRdb copy is restricted to in-frame clones and leaves out a portion. V and J calls plus clone size are reproduced from that table; the DNA served to infer D and trimming. The sample shows just over 50,000 clones, roughly 90% of them seen only once.

The rearrangement joins TRBV29-1 to TRBJ1-4, with TRBD1 identical over 8 bases. The source material was peripheral blood. The source is a human donor with active COVID-19. The donor label of this sample is uncertain. Written as DNA, the CDR3 is TGCAGCGTCCGGACAGGGACTGCAACTAATGAAAAACTGTTTTTT. Its protein product is CSVRTGTATNEKLFF.